The 28 T cell receptor beta chains presented below share a single source sample, sequenced in a study of vaccination effects on CD4 cells after COVID-19. Measured with immunoSEQ multiplex PCR; TCRdb has only the in-frame clones, and not every one. The sample lists about 46,000 clones, around 80% occurring once. Antigens of these TCRs are unknown. Scientists isolated CD4+ T cells after an approximately ten-day culture period ended. Their SARS-CoV-2 infection, verified by PCR, occurred between March and December 2020. Each participant was given two doses of one vaccine (BNT162b2 or mRNA-1273). Sequencing used CD4+ T cells from PBMCs cultured without peptide, obtained after COVID-19 vaccination. The receptors derive from a human donor who had a prior SARS-CoV-2 infection.

The V call is TRBV7-8, the J call TRBJ2-6; possibly TRBD1 for D (6 bases). V gave up 1 base and J gave up 2 bases, with 6 bases separating them. The CDR3 consists of 15 residues. The germline V gene has CDR1 SGHVS and CDR2 FQNEAQ. The CDR3 is CASSLGGPGANVLTF. The CDR3 bases are TGTGCCAGCAGCTTAGGGGGGCCTGGGGCCAACGTCCTGACTTTC.

The J gene is TRBJ1-2, the V gene TRBV2; D gene unclear. V lost 7 bases and J 4 bases, leaving 10 bases between the germline ends. Germline V gene sequence: CDR1 SNHLY, CDR2 FYNNEI. The CDR3 sequence is 12 residues long. This chain's CDR3 is CASTSSFYGYTF. The CDR3 nucleotides are TGTGCCAGCACGTCCAGCTTCTATGGCTACACCTTC.

The chain has TRBV7-9 and TRBJ1-2, with 7 positions matching TRBD1. The CDR3 has 17 residues. Germline loops: CDR1 SEHNR, CDR2 FQNEAQ (reference sequence). V shed 2 bases and J 0 bases; nucleotides not matched to a gene: 9. CDR3 sequence: CASSLFLGGLANYGYTF. The CDR3 coding sequence is TGTGCCAGCAGCTTATTTTTAGGGGGCTTAGCTAACTATGGCTACACCTTC.

V and J are TRBV19 and TRBJ2-7; TRBD2 matches 7 bases. This CDR3 is 15 amino acids long. CDR1 is LNHDA, CDR2 SQIVND, per germline (reference sequence). V gave up 3 bases and J gave up 3 bases; unmatched junction bases: 8. CDR3 DNA sequence: TGTGCCAGTAGTATTCAGTCAGCGGGGAGCTACGAGCAGTACTTC. Translation: CASSIQSAGSYEQYF.

The rearrangement links TRBV7-2 to TRBJ1-5; D remains ambiguous. Trimming left V 2 bases short and J 3 bases short, with 8 bases between. Germline V gene data show CDR1 as SGHTA and CDR2 as FQGNSA. This CDR3 spans 14 amino acids. CDR3: CASSLFGVNQPQHF. The CDR3 region has the DNA TGTGCCAGCAGCTTATTCGGGGTCAATCAGCCCCAGCATTTT.

V is TRBV28 and J is TRBJ1-4; weak D call: TRBD1 (6 bases). In germline, CDR1 is MDHEN, CDR2 SYDVKM. The V and J ends lost 7 bases and 6 bases respectively, with 18 bases between them. The CDR3 is made up of 15 amino acids. The CDR3 sequence is CASTGASVVYEKLFF. The CDR3 DNA is TGTGCCAGCACAGGGGCTTCAGTCGTCTATGAAAAACTGTTTTTT.

The gene calls are TRBV21-1 and TRBJ1-2. TRBV21-1 counts as a pseudogene. The CDR3 runs 14 residues. The CDR3 region is CASSPWVGTGGYTF. The CDR3 region has the DNA TGTGCCAGCAGTCCATGGGTGGGGACGGGAGGCTACACCTTC.

The V call is TRBV18, the J call TRBJ1-2; D is undetermined. This CDR3 has 15 residues. Looked up from germline, CDR1 is KGHSH and CDR2 is LQKENI. Deletions cut 3 bases from V and 5 bases from J, with 16 bases between. Here the CDR3 reads CASSPRSAATYGYTF. For the CDR3, the DNA is TGTGCCAGCTCACCTAGGTCAGCGGCAACTTATGGCTACACCTTC.

The chain has TRBV29-1 and TRBJ1-4; TRBD1 aligns across 9 bases. Losses at the gene ends were 4 bases for V and 7 bases for J; bases not matched to a gene: 1. Germline CDR1 SQVTM, CDR2 ANQGSEA. CDR3 length: 12 amino acids. The CDR3 nucleotides read TGCAGCGTTGGACAGGGGGGTGAAAAACTGTTTTTT. This encodes CSVGQGGEKLFF.

The genes are TRBV6-2 or TRBV6-3 and TRBJ2-4; D not resolved. The germline CDR1 and CDR2 sequences are MNHEY and SVGEGT. V lost 2 bases, J lost 6 bases, and 14 bases lay in between. The CDR3 loop spans 15 amino acids. The CDR3: CASSYEQDPGNIQYF. CDR3 coding DNA: TGTGCCAGCAGTTACGAGCAGGACCCCGGAAACATTCAGTACTTC.

About this clone itself: A junction end diverges from the germline sequence, so it may reflect a read error. The chain has TRBV3-1 (or the pseudogene TRBV3-2) and TRBJ2-7; 10 bases line up with TRBD2. Germline V gene sequence: CDR1 LGHDT, CDR2 YNNKEL (reference sequence). This CDR3 region has 14 residues. Here the CDR3 reads CASTQLAGSPEQYF. CDR3 in DNA: TGTGCCAGCACCCAACTAGCGGGATCCCCCGAGCAGTACTTC.

In its sample, this clone ranks as medium-sized. The V gene is TRBV7-2, the J gene TRBJ2-6; tentatively, D is TRBD2 (5 bases). V was shortened by 3 bases and J by 0 bases, with 9 bases between the two germline ends. In germline, CDR1 is SGHTA, CDR2 FQGNSA. This CDR3 comprises 16 residues. The CDR3 nucleotides read TGTGCCAGCAGCTTGAGGGTTCTCTCTGGGGCCAACGTCCTGACTTTC. Its protein is CASSLRVLSGANVLTF.

A single count supports this clone. V is TRBV10-2 and J is TRBJ1-1; possible D gene TRBD1, 5 bases. CDR1 and CDR2 (germline): WSHSY, SAAADI. The CDR3 is 14 residues long. Trimming stripped 8 bases from V and 4 bases from J, with 17 bases between. Here the CDR3 DNA reads TGCGCCAGCGGCGGACACCTTTTGGGCACTGAAGCTTTCTTT. It encodes CASGGHLLGTEAFF.

The V and J genes are TRBV27 and TRBJ1-6; no reliable D call. Trimming left V 2 bases short and J 7 bases short, with 6 bases between. The CDR3 is made up of 13 amino acids. Germline V CDR1 and CDR2: MNHEY, SMNVEV (reference sequence). The CDR3 reads CASSLRQNSPLHF. The DNA for the CDR3 is TGTGCCAGCAGTTTACGGCAGAATTCACCCCTCCACTTT.

CDR3 sequence: CASTQGKTYEQYF. The DNA for the CDR3 is TGCGCCAGCACGCAAGGCAAGACCTACGAGCAGTACTTC. This sequence joins TRBV23-1 and TRBJ2-7; D unclear. TRBV23-1 is an open reading frame whose function is uncertain. V was shortened by 7 bases and J by 2 bases, with 12 bases between the two germline ends. The CDR3 length is 13 residues.

The rearrangement joins TRBV12-5 to TRBJ2-2; the D gene is possibly TRBD2 (6 bases). This CDR3 is built from 17 residues. The V gene lost 1 base and the J gene lost 0 bases, with 12 bases spanning the gap. Per germline, CDR1 LGHNT and CDR2 FRNRAP. DNA of the CDR3: TGTGCTAGTGGTTTGGGCGCCGGGACTTCGAACACCGGGGAGCTGTTTTTT. Translated, it gives CASGLGAGTSNTGELFF.

This clone was counted a single time. J is TRBJ2-7 and V is TRBV5-4, with a weak D call TRBD2 (6 bases). V lost 1 base to trimming and J lost 0 bases, with 11 bases between them. The CDR3 contains 15 residues. Germline V gene sequence: CDR1 SGHNT, CDR2 YYREEE (reference sequence). CDR3 sequence reads: CASSLFGGSSYEQYF. CDR3 bases: TGTGCCAGCAGCTTGTTTGGGGGGAGCTCCTACGAGCAGTACTTC.

The chain links TRBV3-1 (or the pseudogene TRBV3-2) to TRBJ2-1, with D perhaps matching TRBD2 (5 bases). This CDR3 comprises 15 residues. Germline CDR1 and CDR2: LGHDT and YNNKEL (reference sequence). Trimming took off 6 bases at V and 2 bases at J, with 14 bases between the two ends. The CDR3 nucleotides read TGTGCCAGCAGTTCTCCCGGACTCGCCTACAATGAGCAGTTCTTC. Protein: CASSSPGLAYNEQFF.

This clone showed up just a few times. The CDR3 sequence is CASSWTGHNEQFF. CDR3 bases: TGTGCCAGCAGTTGGACAGGGCACAATGAGCAGTTCTTC. The chain is built from TRBV6-5 and TRBJ2-1; 8 bases align to TRBD1. Looked up from germline, CDR1 is MNHEY and CDR2 is SVGAGI. The CDR3 is made up of 13 amino acids. V was clipped by 4 bases and J by 5 bases; unmatched bases: 1.

The DNA of the CDR3 is TGTGCCAGCAGCCCGGGCCCTCGGGGGGAGCAGTACTTC. It is translated as CASSPGPRGEQYF. The chain has TRBV9 and TRBJ2-7, with D possibly TRBD2 on 6 matching bases. The CDR3 loop spans 13 amino acids. Germline CDR1 is SGDLS and CDR2 is YYNGEE. The V end lost 4 bases, the J end lost 7 bases, and 15 bases lay between the germline ends.

The V and J genes are TRBV3-1 (or the pseudogene TRBV3-2) and TRBJ2-3; maybe TRBD2 (7 bases). V lost 0 bases to trimming and J lost 5 bases, with 15 bases between them. The CDR3 consists of 16 residues. CDR1 LGHDT and CDR2 YNNKEL come from the germline V gene (reference sequence). The DNA for the CDR3 is TGTGCCAGCAGCCAAGATGGCGGGGGCCACCAAGATACGCAGTATTTT. Its protein is CASSQDGGGHQDTQYF.

About this clone itself: One end of the junction does not line up with germline, which may come from a read error. The rearrangement joins TRBV7-7 to TRBJ2-5; 10 nucleotides align to TRBD2. The CDR3 extends over 17 amino acids. Per germline, CDR1 SSHAT and CDR2 FNYEAQ (reference sequence). CDR3: CASSRTSLAGHQETQYF. The CDR3 nucleotides read TGTGCTAGCAGCCGAACTTCACTAGCGGGACACCAAGAGACCCAGTACTTC.

This clone was seen a handful of times. The CDR3 coding sequence is TGTGCCAGCAGCGCACAAATTTATGGCTACACCTTC. This sequence encodes CASSAQIYGYTF. The V gene is TRBV2, the J gene TRBJ1-2; D is unclear. CDR3 length equals 12 residues. The germline V gene has CDR1 SNHLY and CDR2 FYNNEI. V gave up 6 bases and J gave up 5 bases, with 10 bases separating them.

This rearrangement joins TRBV10-2 to TRBJ1-2; no firm D call. V lost 2 bases, J lost 2 bases, and 3 bases lay in between. Per the germline V gene, CDR1 is WSHSY and CDR2 is SAAADI. The CDR3 runs 12 residues. The chain's CDR3 is CASSEGNYGYTF. The CDR3 DNA reads as TGCGCCAGCAGTGAGGGCAACTATGGCTACACCTTC.

The chain recombines TRBV21-1 with TRBJ2-1; the table's D gene call, TRBD2, was not cross checked with the DNA. TRBV21-1 is noted as a pseudogene. The CDR3 contains 13 residues. CDR3 residues: CASSESRLGKQFF. For the CDR3, the DNA is TGTGCCAGCAGCGAAAGCCGACTAGGGAAGCAGTTCTTC.

The chain has TRBV5-1 and TRBJ2-6, with unresolved D. The germline V gene has CDR1 SGHRS and CDR2 YFSETQ. The CDR3 totals 21 residues. Trimming removed 0 bases at V and 0 bases at J, with 22 bases between. The CDR3 coding sequence is TGCGCCAGCAGCTTGGAGGGTTGGGCTGAACGCCTCACCTCTGGGGCCAACGTCCTGACTTTC. Translated: CASSLEGWAERLTSGANVLTF.

V usage is TRBV5-6 and J usage is TRBJ2-3; D ambiguous. Trimming stripped 2 bases from V and 3 bases from J, with 10 bases between. CDR1 is SGHDT, CDR2 YYEEEE, per germline. The CDR3 spans 14 residues. In DNA, the CDR3 is TGTGCCAGCAGCTTCAGTTCGGCGACAGATACGCAGTATTTT. Translating gives CASSFSSATDTQYF.

V gene TRBV2 combines with J gene TRBJ2-1, with 9 bases lining up with TRBD1. Germline V CDR1 and CDR2: SNHLY, FYNNEI. J was trimmed by 6 bases and V by 8 bases; bases with no gene match: 8. CDR3 length equals 14 residues. CDR3 amino acids: CASVQGALGNEQFF. In nucleotides, the CDR3 is TGTGCCAGCGTACAGGGGGCCCTGGGCAATGAGCAGTTCTTC.